Listed below are T cell receptor beta chains from one sample, sequenced in a study of cytomegalovirus exposure and HLA in healthy donors. This table comes from immunoSEQ multiplex PCR, and its TCRdb copy is limited to in-frame clones, with some not included. In the table there are some 130,000 clones, about three quarters of which are singletons. Sequencing was done on a sample of PBMCs. The receptors derive from a woman aged 18-35 years in good health and CMV-seronegative. The CDR3 runs from the conserved cysteine through the conserved F or W. Each record gives: CDR3 length, V gene, J gene, D gene, clone size, CDR3 DNA, CDR3 protein. A D gene is named only where the DNA matches it firmly. Only part of the rows carry a size: once, few, many, or a class if the clone is expanded.

>16|TRBV14|TRBJ2-1|NA|NA
TGTGCCAGCAGCCGGCGGCGGGAACTCGCCTACAATGAGCAGTTCTTC
CASSRRRELAYNEQFF
>11|TRBV19|TRBJ1-1|NA|NA
TGTGCCAGTAGCCGGAACACTGAAGCTTTCTTT
CASSRNTEAFF
>13|TRBV29-1|TRBJ1-2|TRBD1|NA
TGCAGCGTTTTAGACAGGGCCAGCTATGGCTACACCTTC
CSVLDRASYGYTF
>18|TRBV9|TRBJ2-2|TRBD2|NA
TGTGCCAGCAGCGCTCCTGGGGGACTAGCGGGAGTGGCCGGGGAGCTGTTTTTT
CASSAPGGLAGVAGELFF
>15|TRBV30|TRBJ2-2|TRBD2|NA
TGTGCCTGGATGGGTAGCGGGAGGAATGCCGGGGAGCTGTTTTTT
CAWMGSGRNAGELFF
>13|TRBV25-1|TRBJ2-5|NA|NA
TGTGCCAGCAGTCCGCGCTTAAGAGAGACCCAGTACTTC
CASSPRLRETQYF
>15|TRBV25-1|TRBJ2-1|NA|once
TGTGCCAGCAGTTCGACAGGCCCAGGGCACAATGAGCAGTTCTTC
CASSSTGPGHNEQFF
>15|TRBV5-5|TRBJ2-7|TRBD1|few
TGTGCCAGCAGCTTGGAGGGACAGGGGTACTACGAGCAGTACTTC
CASSLEGQGYYEQYF
>13|TRBV2|TRBJ2-2|NA|NA
TGTGCCAGCAGTGAACGGGGGACCGGGGAGCTGTTTTTT
CASSERGTGELFF
>16|TRBV6-5|TRBJ2-3|TRBD2|NA
TGTGCCAGCAGTTCCCGTGTAGCGGGAGTGGTAGATACGCAGTATTTT
CASSSRVAGVVDTQYF
>15|TRBV7-9|TRBJ2-5|NA|NA
TGTGCCAGCAGCCCAGGGGCCAAGTCCCAAGAGACCCAGTACTTC
CASSPGAKSQETQYF
>14|TRBV19|TRBJ1-1|NA|NA
TGTGCCAGTAGTGTTGCAGAACGGAACACTGAAGCTTTCTTT
CASSVAERNTEAFF
>16|TRBV7-9|TRBJ2-1|TRBD1|NA
TGTGCCAGCAGCGTAGGGCGACAGGGAGCCCTCAATGAGCAGTTCTTC
CASSVGRQGALNEQFF
>11|TRBV10-2|TRBJ1-1|NA|NA
TGCGCCAGCGGGGGGGGCATCCAAGCTTTCTTT
CASGGGIQAFF
>15|TRBV27|TRBJ2-7|TRBD2|NA
TGTGCCAGCAGTATGGGACTAGCGGGAGCTGGCGAGCAGTACTTC
CASSMGLAGAGEQYF
>15|TRBV6-1|TRBJ1-2|NA|NA
TGTGCCAGCAGTGGACCATCCCGGGAATCTGCTGGCTACACCTTC
CASSGPSRESAGYTF